This TCR beta chain was captured in a study of early T cells in non-severe SARS-CoV-2 infection. Study summary: It was bulk RNA from unsorted whole blood that was sequenced, and the chains were unpaired.

CDR3 length equals 13 residues. Trimming shortened V by 5 bases and J by 6 bases, and 11 bases separated the two germline ends. Germline V gene data show CDR1 as MNHEY and CDR2 as SVGEGT. Individual cDNA molecules each received unique molecular identifiers attached to them. TCRdb called the 5' RACE reads again in MiXCR, with one record for every CDR3 protein. The sample records 48,000 or so distinct CDR3 sequences, under 7.5% being singletons. The origin of this receptor is an adult who was a healthcare worker with PCR-confirmed SARS-CoV-2 infection or an uninfected control (not recorded which). The specimen was whole blood, collected at baseline. V gene TRBV6-2 or TRBV6-3 combines with J gene TRBJ2-1; D may be TRBD2 (5 bases). CDR3 residues: CASSPRGFNEQFF. CDR3 nucleotides: TGTGCCAGCAGTCCACGAGGGTTCAATGAGCAGTTCTTC.